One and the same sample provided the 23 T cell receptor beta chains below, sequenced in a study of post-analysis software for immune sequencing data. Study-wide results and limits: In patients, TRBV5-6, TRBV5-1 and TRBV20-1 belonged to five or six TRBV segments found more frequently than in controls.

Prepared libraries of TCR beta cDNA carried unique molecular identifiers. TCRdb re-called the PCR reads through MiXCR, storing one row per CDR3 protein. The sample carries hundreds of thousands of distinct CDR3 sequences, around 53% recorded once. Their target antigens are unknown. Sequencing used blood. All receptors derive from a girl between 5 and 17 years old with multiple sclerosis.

The CDR3 bases are TGTGCCATCAGTGGGAGGGAGGGCCGCTACGAGCAGTACTTC. Encoded protein: CAISGREGRYEQYF. The rearrangement uses TRBV10-3 and TRBJ2-7, with TRBD2 identical over 7 bases. Germline-derived CDR1 and CDR2 are ENHRY and SYGVKD. The trim removed 4 bases at V and 3 bases at J, leaving 6 bases unmatched. The CDR3 has 14 residues.

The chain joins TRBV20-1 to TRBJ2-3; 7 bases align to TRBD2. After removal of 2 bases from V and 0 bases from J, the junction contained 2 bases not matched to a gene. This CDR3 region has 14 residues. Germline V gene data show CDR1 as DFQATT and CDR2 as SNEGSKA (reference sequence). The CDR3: CSARLADSTDTQYF. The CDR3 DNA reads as TGCAGTGCTAGACTAGCGGATAGCACAGATACGCAGTATTTT.

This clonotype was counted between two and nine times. As DNA, the CDR3 is TGTGCCATCAGCCAACAGGGACAGCGGGCAGGGACCCAGTACTTC. Amino acid sequence: CAISQQGQRAGTQYF. This sequence joins TRBV10-3 and TRBJ2-5, with D tentatively TRBD1 (7 bases). There are 15 residues in the CDR3. Deletions cut 6 bases from V and 7 bases from J, with 21 bases between. Germline values: CDR1 ENHRY, CDR2 SYGVKD.

The chain's CDR3 is CAISESRQPPNEQFF. The CDR3 region has the DNA TGTGCCATCAGTGAGTCGAGACAGCCCCCGAATGAGCAGTTCTTC. V is TRBV10-3 and J is TRBJ2-1; D possibly corresponds to TRBD1 (5 bases). This CDR3 has 15 amino acids. Per the germline V gene, CDR1 is ENHRY and CDR2 is SYGVKD. V was shortened by 0 bases and J by 7 bases, with 13 bases between the two germline ends.

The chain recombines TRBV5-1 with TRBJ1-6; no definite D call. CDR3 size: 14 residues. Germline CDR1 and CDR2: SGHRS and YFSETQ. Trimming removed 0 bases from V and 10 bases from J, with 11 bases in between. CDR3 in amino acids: CASSLAKQGSPLHF. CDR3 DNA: TGCGCCAGCAGCTTGGCTAAGCAAGGCTCACCCCTCCACTTT.

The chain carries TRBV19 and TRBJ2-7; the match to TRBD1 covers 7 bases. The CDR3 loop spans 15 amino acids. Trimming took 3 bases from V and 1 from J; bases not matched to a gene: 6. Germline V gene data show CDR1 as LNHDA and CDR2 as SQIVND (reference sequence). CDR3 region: CASSIRTGISYEQYF. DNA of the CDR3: TGTGCCAGTAGTATTCGGACAGGCATTTCCTACGAGCAGTACTTC.

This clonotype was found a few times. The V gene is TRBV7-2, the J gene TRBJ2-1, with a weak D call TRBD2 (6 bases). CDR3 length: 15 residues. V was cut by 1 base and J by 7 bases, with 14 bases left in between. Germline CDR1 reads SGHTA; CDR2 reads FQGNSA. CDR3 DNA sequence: TGTGCCAGCAGCTTAGGGGGGGTGACTGGGAATGAGCAGTTCTTC. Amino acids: CASSLGGVTGNEQFF.

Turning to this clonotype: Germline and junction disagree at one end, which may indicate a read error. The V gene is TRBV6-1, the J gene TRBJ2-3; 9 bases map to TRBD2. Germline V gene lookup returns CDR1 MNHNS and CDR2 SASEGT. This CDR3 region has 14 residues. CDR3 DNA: TGTACCAGCAGCCTAGCGGGGTTCACAGATACGCAGTATTTT. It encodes CTSSLAGFTDTQYF.

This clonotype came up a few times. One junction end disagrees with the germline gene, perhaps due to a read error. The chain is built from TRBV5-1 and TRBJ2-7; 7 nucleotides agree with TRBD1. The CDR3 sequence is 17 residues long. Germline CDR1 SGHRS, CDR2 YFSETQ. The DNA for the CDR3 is TGCGCTAGCAGCTCGGGACAGACCGTACACCCGTCCTACGAGCAGTACTTC. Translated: CASSSGQTVHPSYEQYF. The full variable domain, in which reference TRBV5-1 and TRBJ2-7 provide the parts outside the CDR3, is KAGVTQTPRYLIKTRGQQVTLSCSPISGHRSVSWYQQTPGQGLQFLFEYFSETQRNKGNFPGRFSGRQFSNSRSEMNVSTLELGDSALYLCASSSGQTVHPSYEQYFGPGTRLTVT.

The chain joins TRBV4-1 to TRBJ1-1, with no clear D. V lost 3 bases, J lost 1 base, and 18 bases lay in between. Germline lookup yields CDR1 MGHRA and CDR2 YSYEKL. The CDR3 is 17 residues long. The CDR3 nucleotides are TGCGCCAGCAGCCAGGTAAAGCACCGTAACCCGAACACTGAAGCTTTCTTT. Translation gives CASSQVKHRNPNTEAFF.

The CDR3 region is CASSYRTSGPSTDTQYF. The DNA of the CDR3 is TGTGCCAGCAGTTACCGGACTAGCGGACCTAGCACAGATACGCAGTATTTT. The V gene is TRBV6-2 or TRBV6-3, the J gene TRBJ2-3; TRBD2 agrees at 10 bases. Germline V lookup: CDR1 MNHEY, CDR2 SVGEGT. V lost 2 bases, J lost 0 bases, and 5 bases stayed unmatched. This CDR3 contains 17 residues.

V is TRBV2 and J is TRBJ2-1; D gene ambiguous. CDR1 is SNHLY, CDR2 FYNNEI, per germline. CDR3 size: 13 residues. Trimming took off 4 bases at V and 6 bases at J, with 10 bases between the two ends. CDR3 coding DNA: TGTGCCAGCAGTGCGACTCCCTTCAATGAGCAGTTCTTC. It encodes CASSATPFNEQFF.

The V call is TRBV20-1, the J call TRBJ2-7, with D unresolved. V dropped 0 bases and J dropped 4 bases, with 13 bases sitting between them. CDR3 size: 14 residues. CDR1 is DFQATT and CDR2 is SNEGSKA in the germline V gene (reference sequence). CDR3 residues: CSARDRASIYEQYF. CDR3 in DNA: TGCAGTGCTAGAGATCGGGCTAGTATTTACGAGCAGTACTTC.

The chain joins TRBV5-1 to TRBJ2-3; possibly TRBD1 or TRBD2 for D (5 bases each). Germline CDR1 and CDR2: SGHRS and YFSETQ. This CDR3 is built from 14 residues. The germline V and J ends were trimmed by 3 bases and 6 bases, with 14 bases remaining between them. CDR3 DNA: TGCGCCAGCAGCTCCGGGACCGCACACGATACGCAGTATTTT. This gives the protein CASSSGTAHDTQYF.

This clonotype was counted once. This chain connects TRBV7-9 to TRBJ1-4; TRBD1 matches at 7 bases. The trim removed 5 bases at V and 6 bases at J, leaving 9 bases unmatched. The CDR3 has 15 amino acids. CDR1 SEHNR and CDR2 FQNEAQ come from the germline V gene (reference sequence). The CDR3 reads CASSGGTALYEKLFF. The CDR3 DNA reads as TGTGCCAGCAGCGGAGGGACAGCCCTTTATGAAAAACTGTTTTTT.

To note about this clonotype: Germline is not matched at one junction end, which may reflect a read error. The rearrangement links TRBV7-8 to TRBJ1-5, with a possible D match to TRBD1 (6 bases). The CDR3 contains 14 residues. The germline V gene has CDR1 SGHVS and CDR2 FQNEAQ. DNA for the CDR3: TGTGCCAGCAGCTCCGAGGGGGTAAATCGGCCCCAGCATTTT. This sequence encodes CASSSEGVNRPQHF.

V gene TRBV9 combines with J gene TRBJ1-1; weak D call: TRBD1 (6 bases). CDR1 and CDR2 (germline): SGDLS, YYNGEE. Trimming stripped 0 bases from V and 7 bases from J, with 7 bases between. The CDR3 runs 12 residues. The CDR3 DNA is TGTGCCAGCAGCGTAGAGACAGGTGAAGCTTTCTTT. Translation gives CASSVETGEAFF.

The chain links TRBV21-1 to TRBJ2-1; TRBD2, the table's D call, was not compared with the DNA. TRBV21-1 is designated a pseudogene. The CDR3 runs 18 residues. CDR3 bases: TGTGCCAGCAGCAAAGTGGGCGGCGGGAGGGCGAGGGAGAATGAGCAGTTCTTC. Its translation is CASSKVGGGRARENEQFF.

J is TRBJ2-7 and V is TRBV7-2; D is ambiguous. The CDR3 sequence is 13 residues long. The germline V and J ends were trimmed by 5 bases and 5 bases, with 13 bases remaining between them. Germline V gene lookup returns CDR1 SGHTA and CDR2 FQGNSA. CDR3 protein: CASSPASRNEQYF. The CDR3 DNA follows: TGTGCCAGCAGCCCCGCAAGTAGGAACGAGCAGTACTTC.

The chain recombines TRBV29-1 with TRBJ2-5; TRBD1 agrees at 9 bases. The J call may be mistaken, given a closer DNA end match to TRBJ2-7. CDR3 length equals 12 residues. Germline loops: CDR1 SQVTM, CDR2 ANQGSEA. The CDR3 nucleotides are TGCAGCGGGCCGGGACAGGGCTACGAGCAGTACTTC. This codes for CSGPGQGYEQYF.

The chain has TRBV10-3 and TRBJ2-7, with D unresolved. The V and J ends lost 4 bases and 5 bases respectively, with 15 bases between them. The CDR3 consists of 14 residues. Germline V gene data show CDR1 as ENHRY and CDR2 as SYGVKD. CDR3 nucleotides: TGTGCCATCAGTGCAGTGGCCCCGGGCCACGAGCAGTACTTC. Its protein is CAISAVAPGHEQYF.

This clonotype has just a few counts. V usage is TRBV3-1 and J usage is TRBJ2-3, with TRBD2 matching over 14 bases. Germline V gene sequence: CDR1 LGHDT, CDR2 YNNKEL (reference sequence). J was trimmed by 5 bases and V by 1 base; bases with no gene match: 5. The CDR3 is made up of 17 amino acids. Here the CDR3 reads CASSQVQGLAGGDTQYF. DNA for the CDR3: TGTGCCAGCAGCCAAGTTCAAGGACTAGCGGGAGGAGATACGCAGTATTTT.

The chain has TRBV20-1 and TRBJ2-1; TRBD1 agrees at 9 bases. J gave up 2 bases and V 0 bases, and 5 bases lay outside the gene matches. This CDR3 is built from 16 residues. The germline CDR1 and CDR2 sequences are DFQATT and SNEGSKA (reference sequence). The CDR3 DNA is TGCAGTGCTAGAGATAAGGACAGGGGACCCTACAATGAGCAGTTCTTC. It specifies CSARDKDRGPYNEQFF.